The following is a T cell receptor (beta chain) sequence with its context. What it binds is not known. TCRbeta libraries were built with three rounds of nested PCR, modified from ARM-PCR. Each CDR3 protein gets one entry after TCRdb re-called the multiplex PCR reads with MiXCR. The sample shows 80,000 or so distinct CDR3 sequences, 80% to 90% of them seen only once. The data stem from a study of tumor and adjacent non-tumor tissue in lung cancer. About the study: There were 12 adenocarcinoma, a couple of squamous cell carcinoma and 1 small cell lung cancer cases.

Study-wide findings and caveats: Significantly higher TCR diversity was found in tumor than normal lung. Shorter survival was associated with higher TCR diversity in tumors.

RNA was extracted from bulk tissue without any cell sorting. Distant lung tissue was collected more than 3 cm away from the tumor edge. Germline V lookup: CDR1 DFQATT, CDR2 SNEGSKA (reference sequence). The CDR3 sequence is 13 residues long. The receptor comes from a man between 60 and 75 years old with non-small cell lung cancer. Material: distant non-tumor lung tissue. The gene calls are TRBV20-1 and TRBJ2-7; perhaps TRBD2 as D (5 bases). The J call is in doubt because the DNA end fits TRBJ2-1 better. CDR3 nucleotide sequence: TGCATTGCGTACGTAGCTAGCTCCTACGAGCAGTTCTTC. Translation gives CIAYVASSYEQFF.